The sample holds a few counts of the clone carrying this TCR beta chain. Its specificity is not known. The CDR3 runs 16 residues. Trimming pared 7 bases from V and 4 bases from J, leaving 21 bases between. CDR1 MNHNS and CDR2 SASEGT come from the germline V gene. This sample was included in a study of T cell repertoires in cytomegalovirus infection. Across the whole study: Newly reported HLA-C-restricted and thoroughly characterized HLA-B-restricted CMV epitopes were employed. Both a matching HLA type and CMV infection were indicated by public TCR beta signatures.

A single record per CDR3 protein comes from TCRdb applying MiXCR to the reads. The repertoire consists of around 900,000 distinct CDR3 sequences, with around 31% occurring once and the leading ten covering over 12%. Points from the study as a whole: HLA-C-restricted, CMV-specific TCR beta clonotypes were dominant ex vivo.

The sequence was collected from a human donor in good health (CMV status not recorded). Some clones in this sample may be carry-over from other donors' samples. The chain couples TRBV6-1 to TRBJ2-3; D possibly matches TRBD1 or TRBD2 (5 bases each). Sample: cultured CD8+ T cells from PBMCs, taken from culture after CMV antigen stimulation. The CDR3 loop reads CASTSGPFEGPDTQYF. In nucleotides, the CDR3 is TGTGCCAGCACCTCGGGACCCTTCGAAGGGCCAGATACGCAGTATTTT.